This T cell receptor beta chain was documented in a study of T-cell reconstitution after alpha-beta-depleted transplantation in children. Many counts were recorded for this clonotype. Its specificity is unknown. TCRbeta library construction was performed incorporating unique molecular identifiers. In TCRdb, the PCR reads were re-called with MiXCR into one record per CDR3 protein. The sample yields 65,000 to 75,000 distinct CDR3 sequences, 4.9% seen once. General study points: TCRbeta diversity was high at day 60 in some patients (a result of surviving recipient T cells and thymic progenitors).

Germline CDR1 SGHKS, CDR2 YYEKEE (reference sequence). The length of the CDR3 is 12 residues. Trimming pared 3 bases from V and 7 bases from J, leaving 8 bases between. This clonotype originated in a boy under two years old who had a stem cell transplant for acute myeloid leukemia, so the T cells may come from the graft donor. The V gene is TRBV5-5, the J gene TRBJ2-1; D remains ambiguous. This specimen consisted of PBMCs, mostly from graft donor cells, obtained 180 days after TCRalphabeta/CD19-depleted stem cell transplant. The CDR3 coding sequence is TGTGCCAGCAGCTGGCGCGATAATGAGCAGTTCTTC. Translation gives CASSWRDNEQFF.